Sample share makes the clone carrying this T cell receptor (beta chain) medium-sized (0.01 to 0.1%). V lost 5 bases, J lost 0 bases, and 8 bases lay in between. Germline values: CDR1 MDHEN, CDR2 SYDVKM. The CDR3 has 15 amino acids. Individual TCR cDNA molecules each bore their own unique molecular identifier. TCRdb redid the calling of the 5' RACE reads with MiXCR, one entry per CDR3 protein. This sample has 2,000 to 2,500 distinct CDR3 sequences, with 10% to 15% found just once. The data derive from a study of spatial heterogeneity in lung cancer. Turning to the study itself: Raw reads contained each unique TCR and UMI combination more than ten times on average.

Time point here: sample taken at primary tumor resection. Whole RNA from tumor, nontumor lung or frozen PBMC was sequenced unsorted. Patients with untreated early-stage non-small cell lung cancer, numbering around 72, were the donors. This TCR derives from a male donor with early-stage non-small cell lung cancer. The input for sequencing was normal lung tissue next to the tumor, taken at surgery. J is TRBJ2-6 and V is TRBV28, with D unresolved. CDR3 coding DNA: TGTGCCAGCAGTATACACAGCTCTGGGGCCAACGTCCTGACTTTC. This gives the protein CASSIHSSGANVLTF. The full variable domain, its missing parts supplied by reference TRBV28 and TRBJ2-6, is DVKVTQSSRYLVKRTGEKVFLECVQDMDHENMFWYRQDPGLGLRLIYFSYDVKMKEKGDIPEGYSVSREKKERFSLILESASTNQTSMYLCASSIHSSGANVLTFGAGSRLTVL.